The 14 T cell receptor beta chains below were found in one sample sequenced in a study of blood T cell repertoires in COVID-19. Data came from immunoSEQ multiplex PCR; TCRdb stores just in-frame clones and leaves some out. The sample lists 180,000 or so clones, nearly 80% occurring once. Sequencing was performed on PBMCs or T cells enriched from blood (not recorded which). These receptors were collected from a man aged 55 to 70 who had been exposed to COVID-19.

The genes are TRBV6-5 and TRBJ2-1; 11 positions agree with TRBD2. Germline assignment: CDR1 MNHEY and CDR2 SVGAGI. The V gene end was trimmed by 4 bases and the J gene end by 7 bases; junction bases not matched to a gene: 9. There are 16 residues in the CDR3. The chain's CDR3 is CASSSLTSGRGNEQFF. Here the CDR3 DNA reads TGTGCCAGCAGTTCCCTCACTAGCGGGAGAGGTAATGAGCAGTTCTTC.

This clone was recorded a few times. At one boundary the junction diverges from the germline segment, which might be a read error. The J gene is TRBJ1-2, the V gene TRBV3-1 (or the pseudogene TRBV3-2); TRBD1 is a possible D gene (6 bases). The V gene's germline CDR1 is LGHDT and CDR2 YNNKEL (reference sequence). The CDR3 is 12 residues long. CDR3 protein: CASSQVGGAGHF. The CDR3, as DNA: TGTGCCAGCAGCCAAGTAGGGGGGGCAGGGCACTTC.

The rearrangement uses TRBV7-2 and TRBJ2-1; D unclear. Germline values: CDR1 SGHTA, CDR2 FQGNSA. Trimming left V 1 base short and J 6 bases short, with 10 bases between. CDR3 length: 14 amino acids. The CDR3 here is CASSLDSGTNEQFF. Written as DNA, the CDR3 is TGTGCCAGCAGCTTAGATTCAGGAACCAATGAGCAGTTCTTC.

V is TRBV5-1 and J is TRBJ2-2; D gene uncertain. From germline, CDR1 is SGHRS and CDR2 YFSETQ. The CDR3 consists of 15 residues. Trimming took off 4 bases at V and 0 bases at J, with 10 bases between the two ends. The DNA of the CDR3 is TGCGCCAGCAGCACGTTCCTAGCGAACACCGGGGAGCTGTTTTTT. Its translation is CASSTFLANTGELFF.

At least ten counts were recorded for this clone. Other DNA sequences in the sample encode the same CDR3. The chain links TRBV29-1 to TRBJ2-7; D is unresolved. Germline CDR1 reads SQVTM; CDR2 reads ANQGSEA. The CDR3 spans 11 residues. V lost 5 bases and J lost 6, with 11 bases in between. The CDR3 reads CSVRSPGEQYF. The CDR3 DNA reads as TGCAGCGTTAGATCCCCGGGCGAGCAGTACTTC.

The chain couples TRBV5-1 to TRBJ2-7; 9 bases match TRBD2. Germline loops: CDR1 SGHRS, CDR2 YFSETQ. The CDR3 loop spans 15 amino acids. After removal of 0 bases from V and 5 bases from J, the junction contained 6 bases not matched to a gene. The CDR3 protein is CASSLEGGRADEQYF. The CDR3 DNA sequence: TGCGCCAGCAGCTTGGAAGGCGGGAGGGCCGACGAGCAGTACTTC.

The V call is TRBV24-1, the J call TRBJ2-3; 13 bases align to TRBD2. V gave up 2 bases and J gave up 4 bases; unmatched junction bases: 5. The CDR3 totals 17 residues. Germline CDR1 is KGHDR and CDR2 is SFDVKD. CDR3 loop: CATSDWGLAGKADTQYF. In nucleotides, the CDR3 is TGTGCCACCAGTGATTGGGGACTAGCGGGAAAGGCAGATACGCAGTATTTT.

As for this clone: One end of the junction does not line up with germline, which may come from a read error. The chain combines TRBV19 with TRBJ1-1; weak D call: TRBD1 (6 bases). Germline V gene sequence: CDR1 LNHDA, CDR2 SQIVND (reference sequence). The CDR3 totals 13 residues. The CDR3 DNA reads as TGTGCCGGTAGAACCGGGGGGCTCACTGAAGCTTTCTTT. Translation gives CAGRTGGLTEAFF.

The chain combines TRBV11-1 with TRBJ2-7; 7 bases are shared with TRBD1. The junction had 9 bases not matched to a gene; V was cut back by 5 bases and J by 5 bases. Germline-derived CDR1 and CDR2 are SGHAT and FQDESV (reference sequence). This CDR3 spans 14 amino acids. The CDR3: CASSKRGLRDEQYF. Written as DNA, the CDR3 is TGTGCCAGCAGCAAAAGGGGGCTGCGGGACGAGCAGTACTTC.

The V and J genes are TRBV15 and TRBJ2-7, with a weak D call TRBD1 (6 bases). CDR1 and CDR2 (germline): LNHNV, YYDKDF (reference sequence). V was pared by 3 bases and J by 0 bases, with 9 bases between. The CDR3 is made up of 14 amino acids. The CDR3 spells CATSRDSFSYEQYF. Written as DNA, the CDR3 is TGTGCCACCAGCAGGGACAGCTTCTCCTACGAGCAGTACTTC.

V and J are TRBV24-1 and TRBJ2-1; D is unclear. Germline V CDR1 and CDR2: KGHDR, SFDVKD. This CDR3 is 14 amino acids long. The V and J ends lost 5 bases and 10 bases respectively, with 17 bases between them. CDR3 region: CATSARVSPGEQFF. CDR3 DNA: TGTGCCACCAGTGCACGGGTCTCCCCCGGCGAGCAGTTCTTC.

The chain recombines TRBV5-1 with TRBJ2-1, with 8 bases aligning to TRBD2. The CDR3 spans 19 residues. V lost 0 bases to trimming and J lost 6 bases; unmatched junction nucleotides: 17. The germline V gene has CDR1 SGHRS and CDR2 YFSETQ. Here the CDR3 reads CASSLAGGSPSALPNEQFF. The CDR3 region has the DNA TGCGCCAGCAGCTTGGCGGGGGGGTCACCTAGCGCCCTTCCCAATGAGCAGTTCTTC.

The V call is TRBV7-2, the J call TRBJ1-1, with 12 bases aligning to TRBD1. This CDR3 is 15 amino acids long. V lost 4 bases to trimming and J lost 1 base; unmatched junction nucleotides: 1. The germline gives CDR1 SGHTA, CDR2 FQGNSA. CDR3 residues: CASSSGQGANTEAFF. DNA for the CDR3: TGTGCCAGCAGCTCGGGACAGGGGGCGAACACTGAAGCTTTCTTT.

The chain has TRBV27 and TRBJ2-3; the D is unclear. Per the germline V gene, CDR1 is MNHEY and CDR2 is SMNVEV (reference sequence). V gave up 4 bases and J gave up 0 bases, with 8 bases separating them. The CDR3 runs 14 residues. CDR3 loop: CASSSEWSTDTQYF. CDR3 bases: TGTGCCAGCAGTTCAGAATGGAGCACAGATACGCAGTATTTT.